This note documents a single TCR beta chain sequence. TCRdb re-derived calls from the RT-PCR reads in MiXCR, one entry per CDR3 protein. The sample includes some 600,000 distinct CDR3 sequences, 11% to 15% of them seen just once. The germline V and J ends were trimmed by 3 bases and 1 base, with 16 bases remaining between them. The V gene's germline CDR1 is DFQATT and CDR2 SNEGSKA (reference sequence). The CDR3 totals 15 residues. The source of the sample is a study of response to subunit inactivated influenza vaccine. The chain is built from TRBV20-1 and TRBJ2-7, with D maybe TRBD2 (5 bases). The clonotype originates from a man aged 45-65 years who received an inactivated influenza vaccine. The input for sequencing was PBMCs from blood, taken around two weeks before vaccination. The CDR3 sequence is CSARTMDGYSYEQYF. In DNA form, the CDR3 reads TGCAGTGCTAGGACTATGGACGGATATTCCTACGAGCAGTACTTC.